The 29 T cell receptor beta chains in this list originate from one sample, sequenced in a study of CD8+ T cells in alopecia areata (dated by TCRdb to the late 2010s). The library came from the immunoSEQ multiplex PCR assay. To provide template for TCR sequencing, every sample had RNA extracted and reverse transcribed into cDNA. TCRdb obtained this table from immuneACCESS and retained in-frame rearrangements with V and J assigned. These tables miss some clones; where compared with another copy, unresolved V genes account for less than half of the shortfall, and the remainder is unexplained. The sample data list about 98,000 clones, and 35% to 45% of these were observed just once. The top ten constitute roughly 0.79% of the sample. The sample consisted of CD4+ T cells sorted from blood. The receptors derive from a human donor with alopecia areata.

This clone was seen more than once but under ten times. CDR3 amino acids: CASIGPLLDGGELFF. In DNA form, the CDR3 reads TGTGCCAGCATCGGTCCCTTGCTCGATGGCGGGGAGCTGTTTTTT. V is TRBV2 and J is TRBJ2-2; no clear D. The germline V and J ends were trimmed by 7 bases and 7 bases, with 19 bases remaining between them. The CDR3 length is 15 residues. CDR1 is SNHLY, CDR2 FYNNEI, per germline.

This clone was seen a few times. This chain connects TRBV5-1 to TRBJ2-3, with 8 positions matching TRBD2. The CDR3 has 14 residues. V dropped 0 bases and J dropped 7; count of bases not matched to a gene: 4. From germline, CDR1 is SGHRS and CDR2 YFSETQ. This CDR3 is CASSLDTSGYTQYF. Written as DNA, the CDR3 is TGCGCCAGCAGCTTGGACACTAGCGGATATACGCAGTATTTT.

This clone was observed a few times. The gene calls are TRBV29-1 and TRBJ2-3, with 9 positions matching TRBD1. This CDR3 contains 14 residues. V trimming: 6 bases; J trimming: 4 bases; junction bases outside the gene matches: 8. The V gene's germline CDR1 is SQVTM and CDR2 ANQGSEA. CDR3 amino acids: CSVKVQGASDTQYF. In nucleotides, the CDR3 is TGCAGCGTGAAGGTACAGGGGGCTTCAGATACGCAGTATTTT.

This sequence joins TRBV2 and TRBJ2-1; 7 bases align to TRBD2. Germline V CDR1 and CDR2: SNHLY, FYNNEI. The CDR3 spans 13 residues. After removal of 4 bases from V and 9 bases from J, the junction contained 6 bases not matched to a gene. The CDR3 spells CASSAGLLSEQFF. Written as DNA, the CDR3 is TGTGCCAGCAGTGCGGGACTATTAAGTGAGCAGTTCTTC. The full variable domain, completed using reference TRBV2 and TRBJ2-1, is EPEVTQTPSHQVTQMGQEVILRCVPISNHLYFYWYRQILGQKVEFLVSFYNNEISEKSEIFDDQFSVERPDGSNFTLKIRSTKLEDSAMYFCASSAGLLSEQFFGPGTRLTVL.

The rearrangement joins TRBV14 to TRBJ2-4; 12 bases map to TRBD2. CDR3 length equals 19 residues. The V and J ends lost 1 base and 5 bases, in that order; junction bases with no gene match: 12. Germline V gene sequence: CDR1 SGHDN, CDR2 FVKESK. CDR3 nucleotide sequence: TGTGCCAGCAGCCAAGGAGGACTAGCGGGACCACTTACGGAAAACATTCAGTACTTC. It yields the protein CASSQGGLAGPLTENIQYF.

This clone has only a few counts. The rearrangement links TRBV28 to TRBJ2-1; no clear D. Germline V CDR1 and CDR2: MDHEN, SYDVKM. CDR3 size: 12 residues. Trimming stripped 5 bases from V and 14 bases from J, with 16 bases between. CDR3 amino acids: CASSTSDGRKFF. The DNA for the CDR3 is TGTGCCAGCAGTACGTCCGATGGACGGAAGTTCTTC. The full variable domain, completed using reference TRBV28 and TRBJ2-1, is DVKVTQSSRYLVKRTGEKVFLECVQDMDHENMFWYRQDPGLGLRLIYFSYDVKMKEKGDIPEGYSVSREKKERFSLILESASTNQTSMYLCASSTSDGRKFFGPGTRLTVL.

This clone has more than one count but fewer than ten. This rearrangement joins TRBV13 to TRBJ1-6; maybe TRBD1 (5 bases). Germline loops: CDR1 PRHDT, CDR2 FYEKMQ (reference sequence). The CDR3 runs 17 residues. The germline V and J ends were trimmed by 1 base and 6 bases, with 16 bases remaining between them. The CDR3: CASSLAKAGSGNSPLHF. CDR3 nucleotide sequence: TGTGCCAGCAGCTTAGCGAAGGCAGGGTCGGGTAATTCACCCCTCCACTTT.

The chain carries TRBV2 and TRBJ2-2; possibly TRBD2 for D (6 bases). The CDR3 is 13 amino acids. Between the trimmed V and J ends, which lost 8 bases and 4 bases, there was a span of 11 bases. CDR1 and CDR2 from the germline V gene are SNHLY and FYNNEI. The CDR3 loop is CASGGMGTGELFF. In nucleotides, the CDR3 is TGTGCCAGCGGCGGGATGGGCACCGGGGAGCTGTTTTTT.

This clone was seen a single time. The chain uses TRBV6-5 and TRBJ1-2; D unresolved. Per germline, CDR1 MNHEY and CDR2 SVGAGI. The CDR3 loop spans 14 amino acids. Trimming cost V 0 bases and J 4 bases, with 9 bases left between them. This chain's CDR3 is CASSYSVTLYGYTF. CDR3 nucleotides: TGTGCCAGCAGTTACTCCGTGACTCTCTATGGCTACACCTTC.

This chain uses TRBV2 with TRBJ2-3; 11 positions match TRBD2. CDR3 length equals 16 residues. The V segment lost 5 bases and the J segment 2 bases; nucleotides outside the gene matches: 6. CDR1 and CDR2 from the germline V gene are SNHLY and FYNNEI. CDR3 DNA: TGTGCCAGCAGTCCTACGACTAGCGGGATCACAGATACGCAGTATTTT. As protein: CASSPTTSGITDTQYF.

There are a few counts of this clone. The chain couples TRBV10-3 to TRBJ2-7; unclear D gene. CDR1 is ENHRY, CDR2 SYGVKD, per germline. Trimming pared 6 bases from V and 2 bases from J, leaving 11 bases between. This CDR3 is 13 amino acids long. The CDR3 DNA follows: TGTGCCATCAGGCTGGGCCAGACCTACGAGCAGTACTTC. This translates into CAIRLGQTYEQYF.

J is TRBJ2-1 and V is TRBV7-2; the match to TRBD2 covers 8 bases. The length of the CDR3 is 16 residues. The ends lost 3 bases at V and 4 bases at J; junction bases unmatched: 8. The germline gives CDR1 SGHTA, CDR2 FQGNSA. This CDR3 reads CASSFPALAGYNEQFF. The DNA for the CDR3 is TGTGCCAGCAGCTTCCCTGCCTTAGCGGGATACAATGAGCAGTTCTTC. Combining the CDR3 with reference TRBV7-2 and TRBJ2-1 gives the whole variable domain GAGVSQSPSNKVTEKGKDVELRCDPISGHTALYWYRQSLGQGLEFLIYFQGNSAPDKSGLPSDRFSAERTGGSVSTLTIQRTQQEDSAVYLCASSFPALAGYNEQFFGPGTRLTVL.

The V call is TRBV11-2, the J call TRBJ1-3; D is ambiguous. The germline V gene encodes CDR1 SGHAT and CDR2 FQNNGV. V was cut by 1 base and J by 0 bases, with 10 bases left in between. The CDR3 extends over 16 amino acids. The CDR3 loop reads CASSLVMWSSGNTIYF. DNA for the CDR3: TGTGCCAGCAGCTTAGTAATGTGGAGCTCTGGAAACACCATATATTTT.

This chain uses TRBV6-5 with TRBJ2-2, with D perhaps matching TRBD2 (5 bases). Trimming took 8 bases from V and 3 from J, leaving 10 bases between them. There are 13 residues in the CDR3. Germline CDR1 MNHEY, CDR2 SVGAGI. CDR3 bases: TGTGCCAGCTGGAGGCAGCACACCGGGGAGCTGTTTTTT. It specifies CASWRQHTGELFF.

The genes are TRBV5-1 and TRBJ2-7; D remains ambiguous. This CDR3 is built from 12 residues. Germline V gene lookup returns CDR1 SGHRS and CDR2 YFSETQ. The ends were cut back, 4 bases at V and 3 bases at J, with 8 bases in the middle. In DNA, the CDR3 is TGCGCCAGCAGCCCCGGATACTACGAGCAGTACTTC. This codes for CASSPGYYEQYF.

V and J are TRBV30 and TRBJ1-3; the D is unclear. V was trimmed by 2 bases and J by 0 bases, leaving 8 bases between them. Germline V CDR1 and CDR2: GTSNPN, SVGIG (reference sequence). The CDR3 has 14 residues. The CDR3 is CAWSISSSGNTIYF. DNA of the CDR3: TGTGCCTGGAGTATCTCCAGCTCTGGAAACACCATATATTTT.

The rearrangement uses TRBV11-3 and TRBJ1-1, with D maybe TRBD1 (5 bases). Germline CDR1 and CDR2: SGHNT and YENEEA. Trimming shortened V by 3 bases and J by 1 base, and 15 bases separated the two germline ends. The CDR3 loop spans 16 amino acids. The CDR3 region is CASSFFPGGGNTEAFF. The DNA of the CDR3 is TGTGCCAGCAGCTTCTTCCCTGGGGGTGGGAACACTGAAGCTTTCTTT.

This clone has ten or more counts. The chain has TRBV28 and TRBJ1-4; 12 bases agree with TRBD1. This CDR3 has 17 amino acids. The V segment lost 6 bases and the J segment 1 base; nucleotides outside the gene matches: 6. CDR1 is MDHEN and CDR2 is SYDVKM in the germline V gene. The CDR3 DNA follows: TGTGCCAGCAGCCGGGACAGGGGGCGTGGAACTAATGAAAAACTGTTTTTT. Its protein is CASSRDRGRGTNEKLFF.

The rearrangement joins TRBV4-1 to TRBJ1-2; 9 bases map to TRBD1. This CDR3 is built from 14 residues. V gave up 8 bases and J gave up 8 bases; unmatched junction bases: 12. Germline CDR1 is MGHRA and CDR2 is YSYEKL. The CDR3 DNA follows: TGCGCCAGCCGCCCGCCGGGACAGGGTCGGGGCTACACCTTC. This translates into CASRPPGQGRGYTF.

The genes are TRBV5-1 and TRBJ2-1; a possible D gene is TRBD2 (5 bases). This CDR3 comprises 18 residues. Germline V gene lookup returns CDR1 SGHRS and CDR2 YFSETQ. Trimming pared 1 base from V and 6 bases from J, leaving 23 bases between. CDR3 region: CASSLRRVAGLGLNEQFF. The CDR3 coding sequence is TGCGCCAGCAGCTTGAGAAGGGTCGCGGGCCTCGGGCTCAATGAGCAGTTCTTC.

CDR3 region: CASSYSKETQYF. DNA of the CDR3: TGTGCCAGCAGTTACTCGAAGGAGACCCAGTACTTC. The genes are TRBV6-5 and TRBJ2-5; no reliable D call. The germline V and J ends were trimmed by 0 bases and 5 bases, with 4 bases remaining between them. Germline V CDR1 and CDR2: MNHEY, SVGAGI. CDR3 size: 12 residues.

V and J are TRBV29-1 and TRBJ2-3; the match to TRBD1 covers 9 bases. V was pared by 2 bases and J by 4 bases, with 4 bases of the junction left unmatched. CDR1 and CDR2 (germline): SQVTM, ANQGSEA. This CDR3 contains 14 residues. This chain's CDR3 is CSVEWTGDPDTQYF. As DNA, the CDR3 is TGCAGCGTTGAATGGACAGGGGATCCAGATACGCAGTATTTT.

This clone showed up just a few times. The CDR3 sequence is CAWSVSQAVYESEQYF. The CDR3 region has the DNA TGTGCCTGGAGTGTTAGCCAGGCAGTCTACGAGTCTGAGCAGTACTTC. The genes are TRBV30 and TRBJ2-7; D gene uncertain. CDR3 length: 16 amino acids. From germline, CDR1 is GTSNPN and CDR2 SVGIG (reference sequence). V was pared by 0 bases and J by 7 bases, with 22 bases between.

This clone was seen at least ten times. This rearrangement joins TRBV7-8 to TRBJ2-2; the D is unclear. In germline, CDR1 is SGHVS, CDR2 FQNEAQ. The CDR3 is 15 residues long. V shed 2 bases and J shed 0 bases, with 7 bases lying between them. The CDR3 region is CASSLLSANTGELFF. Here the CDR3 DNA reads TGTGCCAGCAGCTTACTTTCCGCGAACACCGGGGAGCTGTTTTTT.

The chain recombines TRBV7-2 with TRBJ2-5, with D uncertain. Per germline, CDR1 SGHTA and CDR2 FQGNSA. CDR3 length equals 11 residues. V was cut by 5 bases and J by 2 bases, with 3 bases left in between. The CDR3 DNA reads TGTGCCAGCAGCCAACAAGAGACCCAGTACTTC. Amino acids: CASSQQETQYF.

The gene calls are TRBV4-2 and TRBJ2-3; 7 nucleotides agree with TRBD2. Germline loops: CDR1 LGHNA, CDR2 YNFKEQ. The CDR3 totals 16 residues. V lost 3 bases and J lost 4; bases outside the gene matches: 10. CDR3 sequence (DNA): TGTGCCAGCAGCCATCTAGAGCGGGGAGGGGCAGATACGCAGTATTTT. Translation: CASSHLERGGADTQYF.

The rearrangement links TRBV29-1 to TRBJ1-1, with 7 bases fitting TRBD1. V was clipped by 7 bases and J by 2 bases; unmatched bases: 10. CDR1 is SQVTM and CDR2 is ANQGSEA in the germline V gene. The length of the CDR3 is 14 residues. Written as DNA, the CDR3 is TGCAGCGCCAACGATTACAGGGGTAACACTGAAGCTTTCTTT. As protein: CSANDYRGNTEAFF. The whole variable domain, remainder taken from reference TRBV29-1 and TRBJ1-1, is SAVISQKPSRDICQRGTSLTIQCQVDSQVTMMFWYRQQPGQSLTLIATANQGSEATYESGFVIDKFPISRPNLTFSTLTVSNMSPEDSSIYLCSANDYRGNTEAFFGQGTRLTVV.

The V gene is TRBV29-1, the J gene TRBJ2-3, with 10 positions matching TRBD1. Germline-derived CDR1 and CDR2 are SQVTM and ANQGSEA. V was pared by 7 bases and J by 4 bases, with 11 bases of the junction left unmatched. CDR3 size: 15 residues. CDR3 nucleotides: TGCAGCGCGACCCGACAGGGGGCTGCCTCAGATACGCAGTATTTT. It encodes CSATRQGAASDTQYF.

This chain links TRBV5-4 with TRBJ2-5; D is uncertain. The V gene's germline CDR1 is SGHNT and CDR2 YYREEE (reference sequence). The CDR3 has 13 residues. V lost 1 base, J lost 5 bases, and 9 bases lay in between. This CDR3 is CASSLQEGETQYF. DNA of the CDR3: TGTGCCAGCAGCTTGCAAGAAGGGGAGACCCAGTACTTC.